The next 15 T cell receptor beta chains were all read from a single sample in a study of T cells in tuberculosis. The assay was immunoSEQ multiplex PCR, and TCRdb's table has in-frame clones only and misses some. The sample has tens of thousands of clones, 90% to 95% seen once; the top ten hold 6.8%. Sample time point: new active TB diagnosis, blood taken before or within 7 days of starting treatment. Source: PBMCs, taken at tuberculosis diagnosis. These TCRs come from an adult with tuberculosis.

The rearrangement links TRBV30 to TRBJ1-5; TRBD1 is a possible D gene (5 bases). Looked up from germline, CDR1 is GTSNPN and CDR2 is SVGIG (reference sequence). CDR3 length equals 13 residues. V lost 4 bases to trimming and J lost 4 bases, with 11 bases between them. CDR3 DNA sequence: TGTGCCTGGAACGGGGGGGAGAATCAGCCCCAGCATTTT. Translation gives CAWNGGENQPQHF.

The rearrangement uses TRBV7-3 and TRBJ1-1, with 7 bases matching TRBD1. From germline, CDR1 is SGHTA and CDR2 FQGTGA. Losses at the gene ends were 5 bases for V and 0 bases for J; bases not matched to a gene: 12. The CDR3 sequence is 17 residues long. The CDR3 region is CASSPSWGQIVNTEAFF. In nucleotides, the CDR3 is TGTGCCAGCAGCCCAAGTTGGGGACAGATAGTGAACACTGAAGCTTTCTTT.

The chain links TRBV25-1 to TRBJ2-3; 7 bases are a match to TRBD2. With V trimmed by 1 base and J by 4 bases, 11 bases remained unmatched. The CDR3 sequence is 17 residues long. Germline values: CDR1 MGHDK, CDR2 SYGVNS. CDR3 in DNA: TGTGCCAGCAGTGAATTCCGGGAGGCCGAGGGCGCAGATACGCAGTATTTT. Translation: CASSEFREAEGADTQYF.

The rearrangement joins TRBV5-6 to TRBJ1-5, with D perhaps matching TRBD1 (6 bases). CDR3 length: 16 residues. The V end was cut by 0 bases, the J end by 2 bases, with 12 bases between. Per germline, CDR1 SGHDT and CDR2 YYEEEE. CDR3 in amino acids: CASSLARGAGNQPQHF. DNA for the CDR3: TGTGCCAGCAGCTTGGCTCGGGGGGCCGGCAATCAGCCCCAGCATTTT.

V usage is TRBV2 and J usage is TRBJ2-7; TRBD1 aligns across 8 bases. Germline CDR1 and CDR2: SNHLY and FYNNEI. Losses at the gene ends were 5 bases for V and 3 bases for J; bases not matched to a gene: 3. CDR3 length equals 13 residues. CDR3 amino acids: CASSRTGYYEQYF. In nucleotides, the CDR3 is TGTGCCAGCAGTCGGACAGGGTACTACGAGCAGTACTTC.

This sequence joins TRBV30 and TRBJ1-4; a possible D gene is TRBD1 (6 bases). Trimming cost V 1 base and J 8 bases, with 14 bases left between them. The CDR3 is 14 amino acids. Germline V lookup: CDR1 GTSNPN, CDR2 SVGIG (reference sequence). CDR3 sequence reads: CAWSGRGGREKLFF. The DNA for the CDR3 is TGTGCCTGGAGTGGCCGGGGGGGGCGCGAAAAACTGTTTTTT.

The rearrangement uses TRBV19 and TRBJ1-5; 11 nucleotides match TRBD1. Germline-derived CDR1 and CDR2 are LNHDA and SQIVND (reference sequence). V shed 7 bases, J shed 2 bases, and the junction held 13 bases outside the gene matches. The CDR3 is 18 amino acids. The CDR3 reads CASTQGQGVLQGNQPQHF. The CDR3 DNA follows: TGTGCCAGTACCCAGGGACAGGGGGTACTCCAGGGCAATCAGCCCCAGCATTTT.

The chain is built from TRBV11-2 and TRBJ2-2, with D maybe TRBD1 (6 bases). Trimming shortened V by 3 bases and J by 2 bases, and 13 bases separated the two germline ends. Germline CDR1 reads SGHAT; CDR2 reads FQNNGV. There are 16 residues in the CDR3. The CDR3: CASSLGTTSNTGELFF. The CDR3, as DNA: TGTGCCAGCAGCTTGGGGACAACCTCCAACACCGGGGAGCTGTTTTTT.

The chain combines TRBV29-1 with TRBJ2-6, with a possible D match to TRBD2 (5 bases). V gave up 4 bases and J gave up 2 bases, with 15 bases separating them. The CDR3 length is 16 residues. The germline V gene encodes CDR1 SQVTM and CDR2 ANQGSEA. This CDR3 reads CSVGGRTPAGANVLTF. The CDR3 DNA is TGCAGCGTTGGAGGACGGACTCCGGCTGGGGCCAACGTCCTGACTTTC.

The V call is TRBV6-5, the J call TRBJ1-1; 8 nucleotides line up with TRBD1. V dropped 6 bases and J dropped 7; count of bases not matched to a gene: 7. The CDR3 runs 13 residues. In germline, CDR1 is MNHEY, CDR2 SVGAGI. The CDR3: CASSGQGPYEAFF. The CDR3 nucleotides read TGTGCCAGCAGCGGACAGGGACCTTATGAAGCTTTCTTT.

The V gene is TRBV19, the J gene TRBJ1-3; 9 nucleotides align to TRBD1. Trimming at V came to 2 bases and at J to 2 bases, leaving 1 base not matched to a gene. This CDR3 contains 15 residues. Germline V lookup: CDR1 LNHDA, CDR2 SQIVND (reference sequence). The CDR3 is CASSIRQGAGNTIYF. The DNA of the CDR3 is TGTGCCAGTAGTATACGACAGGGGGCTGGAAACACCATATATTTT.

This chain uses TRBV15 with TRBJ1-4; 7 bases line up with TRBD1. The CDR3 sequence is 13 residues long. Germline V gene lookup returns CDR1 LNHNV and CDR2 YYDKDF (reference sequence). Losses at the gene ends were 5 bases for V and 7 bases for J; bases not matched to a gene: 4. The CDR3 DNA sequence: TGTGCCACCAGCTTTGGGACAGTTGAAAAACTGTTTTTT. It encodes CATSFGTVEKLFF.

This rearrangement joins TRBV15 to TRBJ1-2; 9 bases are shared with TRBD1. The CDR3 has 16 amino acids. Trimming removed 4 bases from V and 6 bases from J; junction bases left unmatched: 12. Per germline, CDR1 LNHNV and CDR2 YYDKDF (reference sequence). The CDR3: CATSTFRTGDENGYTF. CDR3 bases: TGTGCCACCAGCACTTTCCGGACAGGGGATGAAAATGGCTACACCTTC.

V gene TRBV25-1 combines with J gene TRBJ1-1, with D perhaps TRBD1 (6 bases). The CDR3 has 14 amino acids. CDR1 and CDR2 from the germline V gene are MGHDK and SYGVNS. V lost 5 bases to trimming and J lost 3 bases, with 13 bases between them. CDR3 sequence (DNA): TGTGCCAGCAGTTTTAGGGGGGGGCACACTGAAGCTTTCTTT. Its translation: CASSFRGGHTEAFF.

CDR3 in DNA: TGCGCCAGCAGCCAAGACCCCACTAGCGGGGGATCTTCTAGCACAGATACGCAGTATTTT. It is translated as CASSQDPTSGGSSSTDTQYF. The chain employs TRBV4-3 and TRBJ2-3, with TRBD2 identical over 11 bases. The V segment lost 0 bases and the J segment 0 bases; nucleotides outside the gene matches: 11. This CDR3 region has 20 residues. CDR1 is LGHNA and CDR2 is YSLEER in the germline V gene.